In its sample, the clone carrying this T cell receptor beta chain was seen a few times. Individuals selected for sequencing had exhibited CD8+CD57+ cell expansion on flow cytometry. The enrolled patients all had severe acquired aplastic anemia. The data derive from a study of CD8+CD57+ T cells in acquired aplastic anemia. About the research overall: Mean yield of DNA from sorted CD4+ and CD8+ cells was approximately 3 ug.

CDR1 is SNHLY and CDR2 is FYNNEI in the germline V gene. V was clipped by 8 bases and J by 1 base; unmatched bases: 5. This CDR3 contains 13 residues. TCR beta VDJ and CDR3 profiling used genomic DNA as template. Each CDR3 protein gets one entry after TCRdb re-called the reads with MiXCR. The top ten clones hold roughly 80% of a sample with tens of thousands of distinct CDR3 sequences, about 70% of them seen once. The origin of this receptor is a human donor with aplastic anemia. The sample taken for sequencing was sorted CD4+, CD8+, or CD8+CD57+ T cells (not recorded which) from PBMCs. The rearrangement uses TRBV2 and TRBJ2-7, with 7 bases lining up with TRBD2. The CDR3 region is CASGREGSYEQYF. CDR3 coding DNA: TGTGCCAGCGGGAGGGAGGGATCCTACGAGCAGTACTTC.